This T cell receptor beta chain was sequenced in a study of cytomegalovirus exposure and HLA in healthy donors. Researchers ran the PCR with 60 Vbeta and 13 Jbeta primers. Libraries were prepared by immunoSEQ multiplex PCR; TCRdb keeps only in-frame clonotypes and omits some of them. This sample has 35,000 to 40,000 clones; roughly 76% occur once, and the top ten carry approximately 8%. The sample holds a few counts of this clone. This CDR3 has 10 amino acids. Deletions cut 6 bases from V and 4 bases from J, with 6 bases between. Germline V CDR1 and CDR2: DFQATT, SNEGSKA (reference sequence). This sequence originates from a woman younger than 45 in good health and CMV-seropositive. This rearrangement joins TRBV20-1 to TRBJ2-5; D is perhaps TRBD2 (6 bases). Sequencing was performed on PBMCs. DNA for the CDR3: TGCAGTGCCGGGGGAGAGACCCAGTACTTC. This codes for CSAGGETQYF.